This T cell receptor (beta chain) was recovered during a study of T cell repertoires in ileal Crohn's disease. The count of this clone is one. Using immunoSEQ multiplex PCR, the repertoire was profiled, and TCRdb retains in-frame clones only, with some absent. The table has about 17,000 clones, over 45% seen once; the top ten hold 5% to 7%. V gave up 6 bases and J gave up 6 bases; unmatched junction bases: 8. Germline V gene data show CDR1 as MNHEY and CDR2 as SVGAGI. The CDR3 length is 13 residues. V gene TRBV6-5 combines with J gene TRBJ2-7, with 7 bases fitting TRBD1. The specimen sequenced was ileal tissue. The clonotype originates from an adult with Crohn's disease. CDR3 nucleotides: TGTGCCAGCAGGAAGGCGGACAGGCTCGAGCAGTACTTC. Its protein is CASRKADRLEQYF.